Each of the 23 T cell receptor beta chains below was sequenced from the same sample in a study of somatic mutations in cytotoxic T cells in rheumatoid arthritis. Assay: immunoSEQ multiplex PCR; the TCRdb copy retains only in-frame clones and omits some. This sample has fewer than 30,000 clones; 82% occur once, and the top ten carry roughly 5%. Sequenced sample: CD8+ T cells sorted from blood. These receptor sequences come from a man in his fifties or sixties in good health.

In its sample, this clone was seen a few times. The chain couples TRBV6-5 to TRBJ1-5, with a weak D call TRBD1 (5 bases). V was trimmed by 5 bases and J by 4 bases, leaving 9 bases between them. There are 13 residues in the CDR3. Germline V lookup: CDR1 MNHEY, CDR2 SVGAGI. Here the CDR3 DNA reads TGTGCCAGCAGTGAGAAGGGGAATCAGCCCCAGCATTTT. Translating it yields CASSEKGNQPQHF.

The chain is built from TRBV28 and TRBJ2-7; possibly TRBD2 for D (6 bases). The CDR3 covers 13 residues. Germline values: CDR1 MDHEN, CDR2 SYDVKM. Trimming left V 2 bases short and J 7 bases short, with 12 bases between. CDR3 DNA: TGTGCCAGCAGTTTAACGGGAGTGCGGGAGCAGTACTTC. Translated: CASSLTGVREQYF.

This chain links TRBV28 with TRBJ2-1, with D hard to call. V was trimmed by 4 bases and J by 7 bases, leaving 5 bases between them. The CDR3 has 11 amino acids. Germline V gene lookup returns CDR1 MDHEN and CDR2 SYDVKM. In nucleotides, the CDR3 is TGTGCCAGCAGTTATTGGAATGAGCAGTTCTTC. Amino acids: CASSYWNEQFF.

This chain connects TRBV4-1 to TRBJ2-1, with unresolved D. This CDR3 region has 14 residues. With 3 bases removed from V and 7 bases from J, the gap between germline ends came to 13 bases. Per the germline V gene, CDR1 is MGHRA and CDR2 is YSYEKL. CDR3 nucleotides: TGCGCCAGCAGCCATACCTCTTCGGTGAATGAGCAGTTCTTC. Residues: CASSHTSSVNEQFF.

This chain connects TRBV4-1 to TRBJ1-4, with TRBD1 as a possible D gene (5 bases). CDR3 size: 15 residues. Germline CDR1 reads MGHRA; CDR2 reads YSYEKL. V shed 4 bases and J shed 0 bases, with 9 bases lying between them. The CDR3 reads CASSPDMATNEKLFF. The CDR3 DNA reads TGCGCCAGCAGCCCGGACATGGCAACTAATGAAAAACTGTTTTTT.

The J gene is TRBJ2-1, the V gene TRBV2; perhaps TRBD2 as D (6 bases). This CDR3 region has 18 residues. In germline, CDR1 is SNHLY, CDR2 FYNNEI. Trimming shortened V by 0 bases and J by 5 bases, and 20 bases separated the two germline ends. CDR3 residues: CASSEATGSRKRHNEQFF. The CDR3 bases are TGTGCCAGCAGTGAAGCGACCGGGAGCCGAAAAAGACACAATGAGCAGTTCTTC.

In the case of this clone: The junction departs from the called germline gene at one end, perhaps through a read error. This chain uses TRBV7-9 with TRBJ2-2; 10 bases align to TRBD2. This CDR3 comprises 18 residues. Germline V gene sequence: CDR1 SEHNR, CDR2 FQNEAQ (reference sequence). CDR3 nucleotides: TGTGCCAGCAGCCCGTTGGGGCTAGCGGGAGCGAAAACCGGGGAGCTGTTTTTT. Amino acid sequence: CASSPLGLAGAKTGELFF. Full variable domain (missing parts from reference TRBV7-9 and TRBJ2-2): DTGVSQNPRHKITKRGQNVTFRCDPISEHNRLYWYRQTLGQGPEFLTYFQNEAQLEKSRLLSDRFSAERPKGSFSTLEIQRTEQGDSAMYLCASSPLGLAGAKTGELFFGEGSRLTVL.

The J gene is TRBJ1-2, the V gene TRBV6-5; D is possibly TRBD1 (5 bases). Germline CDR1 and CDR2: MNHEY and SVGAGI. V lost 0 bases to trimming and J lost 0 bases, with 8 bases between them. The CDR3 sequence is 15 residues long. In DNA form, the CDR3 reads TGTGCCAGCAGTTACTCGTTAGGGGCTAACTATGGCTACACCTTC. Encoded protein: CASSYSLGANYGYTF.

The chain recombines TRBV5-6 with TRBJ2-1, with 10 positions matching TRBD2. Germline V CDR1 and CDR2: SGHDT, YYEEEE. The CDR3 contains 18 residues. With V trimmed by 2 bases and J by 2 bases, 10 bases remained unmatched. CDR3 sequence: CASSFKLAGRRTYNEQFF. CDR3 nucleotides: TGTGCCAGCAGCTTTAAACTAGCGGGAAGGAGAACCTACAATGAGCAGTTCTTC.

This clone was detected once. The CDR3 sequence: CASSLRVTDTQYF. CDR3 sequence (DNA): TGTGCCAGCAGCTTAAGGGTTACAGATACGCAGTATTTT. This chain connects TRBV11-2 to TRBJ2-3; D is unresolved. The CDR3 sequence is 13 residues long. Looked up from germline, CDR1 is SGHAT and CDR2 is FQNNGV. V was clipped by 2 bases and J by 3 bases, with 6 bases between them.

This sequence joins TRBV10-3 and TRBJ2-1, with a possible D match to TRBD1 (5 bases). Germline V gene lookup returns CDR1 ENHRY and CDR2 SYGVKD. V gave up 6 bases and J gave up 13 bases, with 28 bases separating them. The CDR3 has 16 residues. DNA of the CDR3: TGTGCCATCAGCACAACGGTAGGTGCCGGACACTTCAGCCAGTTCTTC. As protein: CAISTTVGAGHFSQFF.

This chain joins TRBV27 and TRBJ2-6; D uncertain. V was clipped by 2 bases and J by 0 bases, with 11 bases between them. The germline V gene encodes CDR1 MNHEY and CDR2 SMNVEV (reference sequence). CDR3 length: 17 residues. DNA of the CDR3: TGTGCCAGCAGTTTAATCGGACCGCGCTCTGGGGCCAACGTCCTGACTTTC. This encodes CASSLIGPRSGANVLTF.

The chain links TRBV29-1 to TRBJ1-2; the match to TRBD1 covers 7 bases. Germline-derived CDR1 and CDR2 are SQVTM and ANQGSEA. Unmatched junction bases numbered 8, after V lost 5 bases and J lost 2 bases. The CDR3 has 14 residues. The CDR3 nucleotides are TGCAGCGTTCTTGACAGGGAGGGCAACTATGGCTACACCTTC. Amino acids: CSVLDREGNYGYTF. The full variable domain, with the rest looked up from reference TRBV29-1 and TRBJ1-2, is SAVISQKPSRDICQRGTSLTIQCQVDSQVTMMFWYRQQPGQSLTLIATANQGSEATYESGFVIDKFPISRPNLTFSTLTVSNMSPEDSSIYLCSVLDREGNYGYTFGSGTRLTVV.

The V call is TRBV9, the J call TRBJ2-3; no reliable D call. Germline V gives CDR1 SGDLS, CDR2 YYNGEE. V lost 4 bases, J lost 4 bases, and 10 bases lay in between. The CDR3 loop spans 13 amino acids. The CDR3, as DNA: TGTGCCAGCAGCCCTGGGCCCGCAGATACGCAGTATTTT. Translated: CASSPGPADTQYF.

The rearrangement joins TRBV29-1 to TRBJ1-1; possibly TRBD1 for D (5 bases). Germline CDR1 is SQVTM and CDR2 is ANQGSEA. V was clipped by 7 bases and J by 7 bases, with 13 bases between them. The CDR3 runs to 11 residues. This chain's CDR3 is CSGVGVNEAFF. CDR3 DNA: TGCAGCGGGGTGGGGGTTAATGAAGCTTTCTTT.

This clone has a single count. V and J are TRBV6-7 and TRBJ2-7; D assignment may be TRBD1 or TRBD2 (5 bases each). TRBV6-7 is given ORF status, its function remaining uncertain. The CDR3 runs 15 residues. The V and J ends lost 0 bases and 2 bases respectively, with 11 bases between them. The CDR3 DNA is TGTGCCAGCAGTTACTCGACCGGGGACGCCTACGAGCAGTACTTC. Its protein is CASSYSTGDAYEQYF.

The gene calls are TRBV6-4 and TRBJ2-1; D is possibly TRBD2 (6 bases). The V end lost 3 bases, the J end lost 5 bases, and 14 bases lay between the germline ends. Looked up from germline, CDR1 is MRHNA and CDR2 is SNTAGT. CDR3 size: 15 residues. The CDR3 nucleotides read TGTGCCAGCAGTGATGGAATAGCGGACAACAATGAGCAGTTCTTC. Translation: CASSDGIADNNEQFF.

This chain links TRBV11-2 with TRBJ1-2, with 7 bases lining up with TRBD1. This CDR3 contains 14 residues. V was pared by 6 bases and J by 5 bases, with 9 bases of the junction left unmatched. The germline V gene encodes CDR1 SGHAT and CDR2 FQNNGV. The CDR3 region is CASSPTGPAYGYTF. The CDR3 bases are TGTGCCAGCAGTCCGACAGGGCCCGCGTATGGCTACACCTTC.

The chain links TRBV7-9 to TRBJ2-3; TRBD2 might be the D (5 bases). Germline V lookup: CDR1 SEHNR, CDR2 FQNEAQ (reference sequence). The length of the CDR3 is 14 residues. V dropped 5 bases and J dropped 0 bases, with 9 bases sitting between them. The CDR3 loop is CASSPPSSTDTQYF. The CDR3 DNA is TGTGCCAGCAGCCCACCTAGCAGCACAGATACGCAGTATTTT.

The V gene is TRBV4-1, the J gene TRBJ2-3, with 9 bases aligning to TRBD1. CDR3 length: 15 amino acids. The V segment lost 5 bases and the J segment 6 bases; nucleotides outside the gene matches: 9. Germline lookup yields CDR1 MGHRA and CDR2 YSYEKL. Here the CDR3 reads CASSGGQGLKDTQYF. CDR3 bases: TGCGCCAGCAGCGGGGGACAGGGCTTAAAGGATACGCAGTATTTT.

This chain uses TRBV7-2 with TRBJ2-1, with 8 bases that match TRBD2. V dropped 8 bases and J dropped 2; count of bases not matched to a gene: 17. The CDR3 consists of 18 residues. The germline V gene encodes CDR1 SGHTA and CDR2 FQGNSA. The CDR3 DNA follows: TGTGCCAGCTCCCGATCCGACCTCTGGCGGGAGGCCTACAATGAGCAGTTCTTC. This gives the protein CASSRSDLWREAYNEQFF.

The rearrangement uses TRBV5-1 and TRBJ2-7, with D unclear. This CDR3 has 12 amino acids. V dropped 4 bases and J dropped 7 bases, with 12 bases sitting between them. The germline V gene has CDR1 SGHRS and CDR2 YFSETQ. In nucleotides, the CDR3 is TGCGCCAGCAGCGAACATTCTAGAGAGCAGTACTTC. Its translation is CASSEHSREQYF.

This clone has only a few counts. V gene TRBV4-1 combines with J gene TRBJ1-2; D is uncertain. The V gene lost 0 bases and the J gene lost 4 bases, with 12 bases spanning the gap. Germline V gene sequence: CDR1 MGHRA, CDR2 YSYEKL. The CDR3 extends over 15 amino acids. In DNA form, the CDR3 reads TGCGCCAGCAGCCAAGATCGACGGGGAGGCTATGGCTACACCTTC. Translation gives CASSQDRRGGYGYTF.